The sequence of this T cell receptor beta chain was determined in a study of T cells in Graves' hyperthyroidism and ophthalmopathy. From RNA transcripts, TCR beta CDR3 regions were amplified. An initial round of RT-PCR targeting the TCR CDR3 relied on the HTBI primer set. MiXCR, applied by TCRdb to the multiplex PCR reads, yields one record per CDR3 protein. The data hold about 350,000 distinct CDR3 sequences, with about 15% observed a single time. Newly diagnosed hyperthyroidism patients aged 18 to 65 years had disease lasting under 2 months. Thyroid ultrasound and orbital computed tomography, with clinical symptoms and serum thyroxine and TRAb, informed diagnoses. Germline CDR1 is SGHVS and CDR2 is FQNEAQ. The CDR3 is 15 amino acids. V lost 1 base and J 2 bases, leaving 11 bases between the germline ends. This clonotype was recorded many times.

The TCR originated in a woman aged 25-40 years with Graves' hyperthyroidism. Sequencing was performed on blood. J is TRBJ1-2 and V is TRBV7-8; possible D gene TRBD1, 5 bases. CDR3 DNA sequence: TGTGCCAGCAGCTTAGAACCAGGGACCAACTATGGCTACACCTTC. Amino acid sequence: CASSLEPGTNYGYTF.